This TCR beta chain derives from a study of CD8+ T cells in alopecia areata (dated by TCRdb to the late 2010s). With respect to the entire study: The treated patients, all with moderate-to-severe alopecia areata, were enrolled in an open-label pilot trial of oral tofacitinib given at 5 to 10 mg twice daily. Tofacitinib was administered for 6 to 18 months, and 6 months of follow-up off drug were then conducted to assess delayed response and recurrence. The SALT score, which quantifies the percentage of affected scalp surface area, was used to measure disease severity in treated patients. In both human patients and the C3H/HeJ mouse model, the study applied high-throughput TCRbeta sequencing to look at T cell clonal expansion in alopecia areata. In humans, TCRbeta sequencing was performed on scalp tissue and on sorted CD4+ and CD8+ peripheral blood T cells from healthy controls and from patients with patchy or totalis/universalis alopecia areata. Tofacitinib-treated patients had biopsies at baseline and at 4 and 24 weeks of treatment, with a later scalp biopsy in several patients. Clonality in the scalp was compared among normal scalp (n=4), patchy alopecia areata scalp (n=8), and alopecia totalis/universalis scalp (n=8). RNA came from the PAXgene miRNA kit for fixed scalp, the miRNeasy kit for PBMCs, and the RNeasy kit for mouse skin. TCRbeta CDR3 regions were amplified by immunoSEQ multiplex PCR using 35 Vbeta forward and 13 Jbeta reverse primers.

The library was produced with the immunoSEQ multiplex PCR assay. For TCR sequencing, RNA was extracted from every sample and reverse transcribed into cDNA to serve as template. SuperScript III was used for first-strand cDNA synthesis, primed with a 2:1 mix of oligo-dT and random hexamers. A synthetic immune receptor repertoire was used to assess amplification bias, and residual bias was removed computationally. The source study handled its data this way. Raw reads were preprocessed to remove errors, and CDR3 was defined according to IMGT conventions as the region from the conserved cysteine to phenylalanine. To get clonality, Shannon entropy was normalized by log2 of the number of productive unique TCRs and the result was subtracted from 1. CD4 or CD8 identity of scalp clones was inferred by cross-referencing scalp TCRbeta sequences with sorted blood CD4 and CD8 repertoires. The table was pulled from immuneACCESS by TCRdb, which kept in-frame rearrangements only. Such tables lose some clones; where checked, under half of the loss comes from unresolved V genes, and the rest has no known cause. The D gene and trimming were derived from the DNA, and the V and J assignments and clone size from that table. The sample has 90,000 to 150,000 clones on record, more than 40% of them singletons. Of the sample, 0.45% to 0.5% is held by the ten largest clones.

Spanning cysteine to phenylalanine, the CDR3 consists of 13 amino acids. CDR3 DNA only is kept here, 39 bases in frame from base 1. A distance of 11 bases separates the germline ends of V and J, which lose 2 bases and 4 bases respectively. From the germline V gene (reference sequence), CDR1 is GTSNPN and CDR2 is SVGIG. The paper as a whole reports these results and caveats: Compared with normal scalp, lesional scalp, particularly in alopecia totalis/universalis, had higher clonality and more expanded CD8+ clones, which suggests antigenic drive. Resident alphabeta T cells in normal human skin are also sequenced, complicating scalp TCR repertoire analysis, unlike mouse skin dominated by gammadelta T cells. Compared with mice, TCR sequences shared between patients were less clear, possibly partly because of HLA diversity across the patient population. Many expanded lesional clones were found to persist in scalp and blood during tofacitinib treatment, and relapse after treatment cessation may be partly explained by this persistence. Tofacitinib significantly decreased scalp clonality and the number of expanded CD8+ clones among the top 100 scalp clones. Because the treated cohort was small and had just a single nonresponder, larger studies are needed to establish links between baseline CD8+ expansion and response.

The sample's time point label, decoded: about 4 weeks on oral tofacitinib. Interpreted using the paper, the treatment or condition label stands for: oral pan-JAK inhibitor, 5-10 mg twice daily. Lesional scalp punch biopsies and peripheral blood were obtained from alopecia areata patients. PBMCs were isolated by density centrifugation and stained for CD3, CD4 and CD8, after which CD4+ and CD8+ T cells were sorted on a FACSAria. Remarks on this clone: There is no known antigen for this receptor. Base qualities are missing; no much larger clone stands one base away.

The chain joins TRBV30 to TRBJ1-2; no D gene can be assigned with confidence. The TCR comes from a human donor with alopecia areata. Sample: CD4+ T cells sorted from blood, taken at week 4, from a patient treated with tofacitinib. The DNA sequence is given as TGTGCCTGGAGTCGTTCTCGCCTCTATGGCTACACCTTC. The resulting protein is CAWSRSRLYGYTF.